The 30 T cell receptor beta chains below come from one sample, sequenced in a study of beta chain features in type 1 diabetes. These receptors' targets are unknown. The sequenced template was cDNA made from the entire isolated RNA. The assay was immunoSEQ multiplex PCR, and TCRdb's table has in-frame clones only and misses some. The table includes about 340,000 clones, approximately 9.9% detected once. Study-level findings and limits: TCRB CDR3s from Type 1 diabetes patients were moderately but significantly shorter in all four CD4+ subsets.

The source material was central memory CD4+ T cells from blood. Receptors originate from a man between 25 and 39 years old with type 1 diabetes.

This clone was seen a few times. This sequence joins TRBV9 and TRBJ2-1; 11 nucleotides align to TRBD2. The CDR3 spans 17 residues. With 3 bases clipped from V and 10 bases from J, the junction kept 15 bases outside the gene matches. The germline V gene has CDR1 SGDLS and CDR2 YYNGEE. CDR3 protein: CASSGPPLTSGASEQFF. The CDR3 DNA is TGTGCCAGCAGCGGGCCCCCTCTGACTAGCGGGGCCTCAGAGCAGTTCTTC. Supplemented by reference TRBV9 and TRBJ2-1, the full variable domain reads DSGVTQTPKHLITATGQRVTLRCSPRSGDLSVYWYQQSLDQGLQFLIQYYNGEERAKGNILERFSAQQFPDLHSELNLSSLELGDSALYFCASSGPPLTSGASEQFFGPGTRLTVL.

This chain joins TRBV19 and TRBJ2-5; 7 nucleotides align to TRBD1. With V trimmed by 3 bases and J by 4 bases, 8 bases remained unmatched. The CDR3 extends over 15 amino acids. Per the germline V gene, CDR1 is LNHDA and CDR2 is SQIVND (reference sequence). In DNA, the CDR3 is TGTGCCAGTAGTATTACGGGACAGAGGGGAGAGACCCAGTACTTC. Encoded protein: CASSITGQRGETQYF.

The J gene is TRBJ1-1, the V gene TRBV5-6; D ambiguous. The germline V gene has CDR1 SGHDT and CDR2 YYEEEE. The CDR3 length is 13 residues. The ends were cut back, 1 base at V and 5 bases at J, with 9 bases in the middle. CDR3 nucleotide sequence: TGTGCCAGCAGCTTGTCCCGGGAGACTGAAGCTTTCTTT. It yields the protein CASSLSRETEAFF.

In nucleotides, the CDR3 is TGTGCCAGCAGCGCACAGGGGGGTAAGACTGAAGCTTTCTTT. Amino acids: CASSAQGGKTEAFF. The rearrangement uses TRBV7-9 and TRBJ1-1, with 8 bases lining up with TRBD1. V shed 5 bases and J 5 bases; nucleotides not matched to a gene: 7. The CDR3 is 14 amino acids. The germline V gene encodes CDR1 SEHNR and CDR2 FQNEAQ (reference sequence). Filled out from reference TRBV7-9 and TRBJ1-1, the complete variable domain reads DTGVSQNPRHKITKRGQNVTFRCDPISEHNRLYWYRQTLGQGPEFLTYFQNEAQLEKSRLLSDRFSAERPKGSFSTLEIQRTEQGDSAMYLCASSAQGGKTEAFFGQGTRLTVV.

This chain joins TRBV7-6 and TRBJ2-5; TRBD2 matches 13 bases. With the DNA end fitting TRBJ2-7 better, the J assignment may be wrong. This CDR3 comprises 15 residues. Germline-derived CDR1 and CDR2 are SGHVS and FNYEAQ. The CDR3 DNA reads TGTGCCAGCAGCTTAGGGACTAGCGGGGGCTACGAGCAGTACTTC. Translated: CASSLGTSGGYEQYF.

This clone was counted between two and nine times. The genes are TRBV7-9 and TRBJ1-1; D uncertain. V was trimmed by 3 bases and J by 4 bases, leaving 12 bases between them. Germline V lookup: CDR1 SEHNR, CDR2 FQNEAQ (reference sequence). The CDR3 consists of 14 residues. The CDR3 DNA follows: TGTGCCAGCAGCTTGGAGGAAGGGTCCACTGAAGCTTTCTTT. Its translation is CASSLEEGSTEAFF. The variable domain in full, with the rest retrieved from reference TRBV7-9 and TRBJ1-1, is DTGVSQNPRHKITKRGQNVTFRCDPISEHNRLYWYRQTLGQGPEFLTYFQNEAQLEKSRLLSDRFSAERPKGSFSTLEIQRTEQGDSAMYLCASSLEEGSTEAFFGQGTRLTVV.

This clone was detected many times. The chain joins TRBV30 to TRBJ1-2; no clear D. The CDR3 extends over 11 amino acids. The V gene's germline CDR1 is GTSNPN and CDR2 SVGIG (reference sequence). Trimming removed 4 bases from V and 2 bases from J, with 5 bases in between. The DNA for the CDR3 is TGTGCCTGGAACCGCAACTATGGCTACACCTTC. Translated: CAWNRNYGYTF.

This clone appeared a few times. The V call is TRBV5-5, the J call TRBJ2-5; D tentatively fits TRBD1 or TRBD2 (5 bases each). This CDR3 has 13 residues. The germline gives CDR1 SGHKS, CDR2 YYEKEE (reference sequence). Trimming left V 4 bases short and J 3 bases short, with 10 bases between. CDR3: CASSEGPKETQYF. As DNA, the CDR3 is TGTGCCAGCAGCGAGGGACCGAAAGAGACCCAGTACTTC.

This clone was observed a few times. V usage is TRBV7-9 and J usage is TRBJ2-7; 9 nucleotides match TRBD1. Unmatched junction bases numbered 3, after V lost 0 bases and J lost 3 bases. The germline V gene has CDR1 SEHNR and CDR2 FQNEAQ (reference sequence). CDR3 length equals 15 residues. DNA for the CDR3: TGTGCCAGCAGCTTAGCGGGACAGGGCCACTACGAGCAGTACTTC. Translated: CASSLAGQGHYEQYF.

For this clone: This sample includes further DNA sequences coding for the same CDR3. The chain is built from TRBV19 and TRBJ2-7, with 9 bases lining up with TRBD1. The V and J ends lost 6 bases and 3 bases, in that order; junction bases with no gene match: 3. The germline CDR1 and CDR2 sequences are LNHDA and SQIVND (reference sequence). CDR3 size: 13 residues. The CDR3 loop is CASSTDRGYEQYF. The CDR3 DNA is TGTGCCAGTAGCACGGACAGGGGCTACGAGCAGTACTTC. Together with reference TRBV19 and TRBJ2-7, the CDR3 gives the full variable domain: DGGITQSPKYLFRKEGQNVTLSCEQNLNHDAMYWYRQDPGQGLRLIYYSQIVNDFQKGDIAEGYSVSREKKESFPLTVTSAQKNPTAFYLCASSTDRGYEQYFGPGTRLTVT.

There are a few counts of this clone. V usage is TRBV19 and J usage is TRBJ1-1; TRBD1 aligns across 10 bases. Per the germline V gene, CDR1 is LNHDA and CDR2 is SQIVND (reference sequence). The junction had 12 bases not matched to a gene; V was cut back by 3 bases and J by 5 bases. CDR3 length: 17 amino acids. This CDR3 reads CASSIGGTGASRTEAFF. The CDR3 nucleotides are TGTGCCAGTAGTATCGGTGGGACAGGGGCCTCGAGGACTGAAGCTTTCTTT.

This clone was seen more than once but under ten times. V and J are TRBV25-1 and TRBJ1-1, with 8 nucleotides matching TRBD1. Germline V gene lookup returns CDR1 MGHDK and CDR2 SYGVNS. The ends lost 6 bases at V and 3 bases at J; junction bases unmatched: 15. The CDR3 sequence is 17 residues long. CDR3 loop: CASRRSAGGAWDTEAFF. CDR3 nucleotide sequence: TGTGCCAGCAGGAGGTCAGCAGGGGGCGCTTGGGACACTGAAGCTTTCTTT. The full variable domain, rest sourced from reference TRBV25-1 and TRBJ1-1, is EADIYQTPRYLVIGTGKKITLECSQTMGHDKMYWYQQDPGMELHLIHYSYGVNSTEKGDLSSESTVSRIRTEHFPLTLESARPSHTSQYLCASRRSAGGAWDTEAFFGQGTRLTVV.

This rearrangement joins TRBV30 to TRBJ1-5, with 7 bases fitting TRBD1. V shed 2 bases, J shed 6 bases, and the junction held 4 bases outside the gene matches. Per the germline V gene, CDR1 is GTSNPN and CDR2 is SVGIG (reference sequence). This CDR3 has 13 amino acids. The CDR3 loop is CAWSRQGGQPQHF. In DNA, the CDR3 is TGTGCCTGGAGTCGACAGGGTGGTCAGCCCCAGCATTTT. The entire variable domain, with the rest obtained from reference TRBV30 and TRBJ1-5, is as follows: SQTIHQWPATLVQPVGSPLSLECTVEGTSNPNLYWYRQAAGRGLQLLFYSVGIGQISSEVPQNLSASRPQDRQFILSSKKLLLSDSGFYLCAWSRQGGQPQHFGDGTRLSIL.

This chain connects TRBV7-9 to TRBJ1-6; 9 nucleotides line up with TRBD1. The V and J ends lost 5 bases and 7 bases, in that order; junction bases with no gene match: 6. Germline CDR1 is SEHNR and CDR2 is FQNEAQ (reference sequence). The CDR3 length is 15 residues. Here the CDR3 reads CASSQATGGNSPLHF. In DNA, the CDR3 is TGTGCCAGCAGCCAAGCAACAGGGGGCAATTCACCCCTCCACTTT.

This clone showed up just a few times. The V and J genes are TRBV28 and TRBJ2-3; possibly TRBD2 for D (7 bases). CDR3 size: 16 residues. The V and J ends lost 6 bases and 5 bases respectively, with 21 bases between them. CDR1 and CDR2 (germline): MDHEN, SYDVKM. The CDR3 here is CASSDAGGGGRDTQYF. The CDR3, as DNA: TGTGCCAGCAGCGATGCTGGGGGCGGGGGTAGAGATACGCAGTATTTT.

This clone has a count of ten or more. The rearrangement joins TRBV11-3 to TRBJ2-1, with 11 bases aligning to TRBD2. The CDR3 totals 15 residues. Germline assignment: CDR1 SGHNT and CDR2 YENEEA. V shed 4 bases and J 8 bases; nucleotides not matched to a gene: 7. CDR3 residues: CASSYPSGGIYEQFF. In nucleotides, the CDR3 is TGTGCCAGCAGCTATCCTAGCGGGGGGATCTATGAGCAGTTCTTC.

This clone was seen more than once but under ten times. The chain employs TRBV7-2 and TRBJ1-4, with 7 bases fitting TRBD1. The CDR3 spans 15 residues. V was pared by 5 bases and J by 8 bases, with 11 bases of the junction left unmatched. The V gene's germline CDR1 is SGHTA and CDR2 FQGNSA. CDR3: CASSGATGYGEKLFF. CDR3 nucleotide sequence: TGTGCCAGCAGCGGCGCGACAGGGTATGGGGAAAAACTGTTTTTT.

This clone was found a few times. This chain links TRBV28 with TRBJ2-1; D may be TRBD2 (7 bases). The germline gives CDR1 MDHEN, CDR2 SYDVKM. The CDR3 is 17 residues long. V gave up 5 bases and J gave up 5 bases, with 22 bases separating them. In DNA form, the CDR3 reads TGTGCCAGCAGTGGAGCTCCCACGCGGGGGCTACACAATGAGCAGTTCTTC. Translating it yields CASSGAPTRGLHNEQFF.

This clone was counted a few times. The junction departs from the called germline gene at one end, perhaps through a read error. The chain uses TRBV5-1 and TRBJ2-3; D tentatively reads TRBD1 or TRBD2 (7 bases each). CDR1 and CDR2 from the germline V gene are SGHRS and YFSETQ. The CDR3 covers 13 residues. CDR3 protein: CASSLDWGAGGDF. The CDR3 coding sequence is TGCGCCAGCAGCTTGGATTGGGGCGCAGGGGGGGATTTT.

This chain joins TRBV6-5 and TRBJ2-1, with TRBD1 as a possible D gene (5 bases). The V and J ends lost 8 bases and 0 bases respectively, with 11 bases between them. The CDR3 is 14 residues long. Germline lookup yields CDR1 MNHEY and CDR2 SVGAGI. The CDR3 protein is CASQGQSSYNEQFF. CDR3 DNA: TGTGCCAGCCAGGGCCAAAGCTCCTACAATGAGCAGTTCTTC.

V is TRBV5-1 and J is TRBJ2-5; a weak D match, TRBD2 (5 bases). With 0 bases removed from V and 6 bases from J, the gap between germline ends came to 12 bases. This CDR3 contains 14 residues. CDR1 and CDR2 from the germline V gene are SGHRS and YFSETQ. CDR3 nucleotide sequence: TGCGCCAGCAGCTTGGACGGGATGGAACAGACCCAGTACTTC. Translated, it gives CASSLDGMEQTQYF.

The chain employs TRBV30 and TRBJ1-4; 8 nucleotides agree with TRBD1. The germline V gene has CDR1 GTSNPN and CDR2 SVGIG (reference sequence). The length of the CDR3 is 14 residues. The ends lost 2 bases at V and 6 bases at J; junction bases unmatched: 5. CDR3 bases: TGTGCCTGGAGTCGGGGACAGGCTGATGAAAAACTGTTTTTT. Protein sequence: CAWSRGQADEKLFF.

This clone was counted between two and nine times. The DNA for the CDR3 is TGTGCCAGCAGCCCTTGGGACCGTCCAGGACACACCTTC. Encoded protein: CASSPWDRPGHTF. V usage is TRBV5-4 and J usage is TRBJ1-2; tentative D call: TRBD1 (5 bases). There are 13 residues in the CDR3. Germline V CDR1 and CDR2: SGHNT, YYREEE (reference sequence). V was cut by 4 bases and J by 12 bases, with 19 bases left in between.

The chain combines TRBV27 with TRBJ1-5; 8 bases are shared with TRBD1. The CDR3 spans 14 residues. Per the germline V gene, CDR1 is MNHEY and CDR2 is SMNVEV (reference sequence). The trim removed 5 bases at V and 5 bases at J, leaving 5 bases unmatched. The CDR3 region has the DNA TGTGCCAGCAGTCCCGGGACAGGCTATCAGCCCCAGCATTTT. Translating it yields CASSPGTGYQPQHF.

This clone was seen repeatedly, ten times or more. V is TRBV9 and J is TRBJ1-1; D unclear. In germline, CDR1 is SGDLS, CDR2 YYNGEE. Between the trimmed V and J ends, which lost 0 bases and 1 base, there was a span of 4 bases. The CDR3 has 13 residues. The CDR3 region has the DNA TGTGCCAGCAGCGTAGCTTGGAACACTGAAGCTTTCTTT. Residues: CASSVAWNTEAFF.

The chain combines TRBV25-1 with TRBJ1-2; D ambiguous. Germline V gene sequence: CDR1 MGHDK, CDR2 SYGVNS. The V gene lost 3 bases and the J gene lost 7 bases, with 21 bases spanning the gap. The CDR3 runs to 16 residues. CDR3 sequence reads: CASSDKLDFSPGGYTF. CDR3 sequence (DNA): TGTGCCAGCAGTGATAAGTTGGACTTCTCGCCCGGTGGCTACACCTTC.

The chain carries TRBV7-7 and TRBJ2-2; no clear D. The V gene's germline CDR1 is SSHAT and CDR2 FNYEAQ (reference sequence). Trimming pared 1 base from V and 7 bases from J, leaving 7 bases between. The length of the CDR3 is 13 residues. The chain's CDR3 is CASSLDRLGELFF. CDR3 DNA: TGTGCCAGCAGCTTAGATCGTCTCGGGGAGCTGTTTTTT.

In the case of this clone: The junction differs from germline at one of its ends, possibly a read error. The J gene is TRBJ2-5, the V gene TRBV7-7; no firm D call. The CDR3 runs to 13 residues. CDR1 and CDR2 (germline): SSHAT, FNYEAQ (reference sequence). DNA of the CDR3: TGTGCTAGCAGCTTAGTCCTTGGAGAGACCCAGTACTTC. Its translation is CASSLVLGETQYF.

This clone has only a few counts. The chain combines TRBV6-5 with TRBJ2-7; the match to TRBD1 covers 7 bases. The V gene's germline CDR1 is MNHEY and CDR2 SVGAGI. CDR3 length equals 13 residues. After removal of 7 bases from V and 2 bases from J, the junction contained 5 bases not matched to a gene. CDR3 nucleotide sequence: TGTGCCAGCATACCGACAGGGACCTACGAGCAGTACTTC. This gives the protein CASIPTGTYEQYF.

This clone appeared a few times. The gene calls are TRBV5-6 and TRBJ1-6; D is undetermined. Trimming cost V 0 bases and J 6 bases, with 13 bases left between them. CDR1 is SGHDT, CDR2 YYEEEE, per germline. The CDR3 is 16 amino acids. The CDR3 loop reads CASSLGMQLGNSPLHF. The CDR3 nucleotides read TGTGCCAGCAGCTTGGGAATGCAACTCGGTAATTCACCCCTCCACTTT.